A selection of T cell receptor beta chains follows, all from one sample in a study of blood T cell repertoires in COVID-19. Using immunoSEQ multiplex PCR, the repertoire was profiled, and TCRdb retains in-frame clones only, with some absent. The sample includes roughly 230,000 clones, 70% to 90% of them seen just once. Material: peripheral blood. These receptor sequences come from a man aged 40-49 years with acute or convalescent COVID-19. CDR3s include the opening cysteine and the closing phenylalanine or tryptophan.

V	J	CDR3
TRBV6-6	TRBJ2-7	CASTPYNSYEQYF
TRBV21-1	TRBJ1-2	CASSKKSGTFKENYGYTF
TRBV28	TRBJ1-3	CASSVLGQPEVTIYF
TRBV2	TRBJ1-5	CASSGGQGKGQPQHF
TRBV18	TRBJ2-3	CASSPPQGTATDTQYF
TRBV19	TRBJ1-2	CASRGGQGYTF
TRBV5-1	TRBJ2-3	CASSPGGRSTDTQYF
TRBV5-5	TRBJ1-4	CASRQTQGANEKLFF
TRBV10-3	TRBJ1-5	CAISTDRNQPQHF
TRBV7-2	TRBJ2-4	CASNPLSVDIQYF
TRBV19	TRBJ2-1	CASSETRRRNEQFF
TRBV5-1	TRBJ1-3	CASSAVLSSGNTIYF
TRBV6-6	TRBJ1-5	CASSLGQGNQPQHF
TRBV6-5	TRBJ1-5	CPIARFQPQHF
TRBV19	TRBJ1-5	CASSPRGQGAQPQHF
TRBV6-2/TRBV6-3	TRBJ1-2	CASSYTSNLGYTF
TRBV19	TRBJ1-2	CASRGTDGYTF
TRBV30	TRBJ2-7	CAWSGQGKKYEQYF
TRBV7-9	TRBJ1-2	CASSSNWDRGGYTF
TRBV2	TRBJ1-1	CASSAGTEAFF
TRBV27	TRBJ2-6	CASSLGAQGVLTF
TRBV19	TRBJ1-2	CASSLRTGDAGYGYTF
TRBV28	TRBJ2-7	CASSYSPTGGYEQYF
TRBV19	TRBJ1-4	CASSKPGGNEKLFF
TRBV12-3/TRBV12-4	TRBJ1-1	CASSQSTEAFF
TRBV6-1	TRBJ1-5	CASSETGDGPQHF
TRBV6-5	TRBJ1-6	CASRLKEMSGSPLHF
TRBV7-8	TRBJ1-1	CASSPGTGLGTEAFF
TRBV5-5	TRBJ1-1	CASTPGTLLGATEAFF
TRBV30	TRBJ1-6	CAWTPGMPLTRGVHF
TRBV12-5	TRBJ2-1	CASGLGLAKNEQFF
TRBV12-3/TRBV12-4	TRBJ1-6	CASRPGTGKIHF
TRBV3-1/TRBV3-2	TRBJ2-1	CASSQERDSLREQFF
TRBV5-4	TRBJ1-2	CASSLRDRGYTF
TRBV19	TRBJ1-1	CASSIGDRNTEAFF
TRBV7-2	TRBJ1-2	CASSLEAAGGGNGYTF